This T cell receptor (beta chain) was profiled in a study of cytomegalovirus exposure and HLA in healthy donors (dated by TCRdb to about 2017). Broadly, across the study: An earlier analysis of approximately 550 of the donors reported approximately 270 Gb of sequence data and 117 million unique TCR beta sequences from roughly 180 million T cells. Approximately 330 gigabases of sequencing data and 75 million to 85 million unique TCR sequences made up an early release that covered under 750 HLA-typed donors. Among the approximately 430 genotyped donors, around 81% belonged to the genetic ancestry cluster associated with self-reported Caucasian donors. The study aimed to test whether cataloging public T cell receptors could reveal signatures of past pathogen exposure. The study profiled the T cell repertoires of hundreds of subjects by immunosequencing and related them to cytomegalovirus serostatus. A separate validation cohort of about 110 different subjects was used in addition to the 666-subject first cohort. To predict cytomegalovirus infection status, the study brought together high-throughput TCR immunosequencing, statistical association of individual TCRs with disease status, and machine learning. A later analysis re-examined previously published TCR beta repertoires from several hundred donors and added high-resolution HLA genotyping to investigate patterns of TCR occurrence. Rather than drawing on any new phenotypic data, the later analysis identified candidate immune exposures from TCR beta sequences and the way those sequences occurred across donors. An earlier analysis of around 580 of the donors used high-throughput TCR beta sequencing to judge whether each TCR beta V gene segment behaved as functional or pseudogenic. Alongside the repertoire data, information on donor age, sex, ethnicity and CMV serostatus was compiled. Genome-wide SNP genotypes for about 60% of the roughly 700 donors were used in a later genetic analysis, which treated that subset as a discovery cohort. Every repertoire in the discovery cohort had been generated on one and the same sequencing platform. Both class I and class II loci were covered by HLA typing, at four-digit resolution. The number of typed donors differed by locus: about 620-630 for A, B, C, DRB1 and DQB1; about 520 for DQA1; 606 for DPA1; and 450 to 480 for DPB1. Four to six DR-DQ haplotypes were handled as single units for association and clustering, since linkage in the cohort was strong. On average, roughly 250,000 unique TCR beta nucleotide sequences were sequenced per donor among some 420 genotyped donors of the cohort, with 15% to 20% of those sequences being non-productive. The investigation overall reported the following: Most TCR sequences were observed very rarely across donors, whereas some public TCRs were present in many individuals. At a false discovery rate of 0.05, a later analysis linked 16,951 TCR beta sequences to specific HLA alleles. Because HLA typing was missing for some donors at each locus, association tests included only the typed subset. Presence/absence analyses assumed roughly uniform sequencing depth across donors, an assumption that may not hold. Because counts were too low, more than 15 rarely observed V segments, including chromosome 9 orphons, were left out of the earlier analysis of some 640 of the donors. Only TCR beta chains were sequenced in this cohort, and the absence of alpha or paired-chain data limited detectable features. In a later analysis, HLA-associated TCR beta chains showed more clonal expansion and lower generation probabilities than non-associated chains that were equally common. In a later analysis, several top co-occurrence clusters were reported to appear linked to parvovirus B19, influenza, CMV and Epstein-Barr virus. In vitro tests confirmed that a few of the cytomegalovirus-associated TCR beta chains recognize cytomegalovirus antigens. When HLA alleles, especially DR and DQ, strongly co-occurred, attributing TCR associations to individual alleles was difficult. A cluster of highly shared sequence variants was judged likely to represent a technical artifact of the sequencing pipeline. For the cohort, immune exposure information was limited to CMV serostatus. A further reported finding was that TCR beta sequences accurately predicted the HLA-A and HLA-B alleles for most subjects in the first cohort. According to a later analysis, most CMV-associated TCR beta chains appeared to be HLA-restricted, and the HLA associations seemed to be driven largely by CMV exposure. Compared with the approximately 670-donor mean, donors in an Asian-associated ancestry cluster had fewer N-insertions in productive TCRs, according to a later genetic analysis. In an earlier analysis of over 550 of the donors, most TCR beta V segments were observed in productive rearrangements about 90% or about 30% of the time, broadly matching IMGT annotations. In a later analysis, TCR association rates were found to vary across HLA loci, with the most associated TCRs seen for DRB1 alleles and the fewest for HLA-C alleles. In a later genetic analysis, a missense DCLRE1C variant was associated with V-gene and J-gene trimming of TCR beta chains, and the association was replicated in an independent cohort. Cytomegalovirus status was reported to be diagnosed by the classifier with high specificity and sensitivity in both the original and validation cohorts. The study gave a list of 150 to 200 TCR beta chains associated with cytomegalovirus. Correlated functional status among segregating V segments might be attributable to linkage disequilibrium, but an unknown experimental factor could not be ruled out. The authors suggested that the approach could potentially be generalized to other disease states and immunological phenotypes.

As concerns this clone: The clone's antigen remains unknown. Within one base of it there is no much larger clone, and no base qualities were kept.

The cohort consisted of fewer than 700 healthy bone marrow donors. All cohort members were sampled while nominally healthy, although unrecorded immune exposures were likely present. The donor tested CMV seropositive and was one of the 289 seropositive cohort members. Each donor provided a peripheral blood sample, and peripheral blood mononuclear cells were used for TCR beta sequencing. Genomic DNA was extracted from the blood cell samples with the Qiagen DNeasy Blood Extraction Kit. The library was produced with the immunoSEQ multiplex PCR assay. A mixture of 60 forward primers for TCR Vbeta segments and 13 reverse primers for TCR Jbeta segments was used in the multiplex PCR. Amplification of the CDR3 region of rearranged TCR beta genes was performed with a multiplex PCR assay on genomic DNA. The Illumina HiSeq System was used to sequence the amplified TCR beta libraries as 87-base-pair reads. As for how the authors treated the data: Across the 500 to 700 repertoires, a later analysis counted roughly 84 million unique TCR beta chains, 9.5 million to 13 million of which were shared by at least two donors. Raw reads were error-corrected and collapsed into unique sequences with a nearest-neighbor algorithm that merged closely related sequences to remove PCR and sequencing errors. CDR3 sequences were aligned to IMGT reference sequences to assign V, D and J gene segments. Each retained sequence needed at least a six-nucleotide match to both a V gene segment and a J gene segment. Rearrangements were classified as productive when the CDR3 lacked stop codons and remained in frame with V and J, and all other rearrangements were classified as non-productive. CDR3 was defined by IMGT convention, running from the second conserved V-encoded cysteine to the conserved J-encoded phenylalanine. The earlier analysis of about 500 of the donors excluded sequences that lacked an unambiguous match to a single V gene segment. An earlier analysis of under 750 of the donors called V segments functional above 56.7% productive rearrangements and segregating when the between-donor standard deviation exceeded 5%. A statistical classification framework was developed to diagnose cytomegalovirus status using the catalog of TCR beta chain sequences. A later analysis assigned V and J genes by comparing TCR nucleotide sequences with IMGT/GENE-DB human TR gene sequences. The TCRdist pipeline was used in a later analysis to assign CDR3 sequences and most-parsimonious VDJ recombination scenarios. A later analysis defined each TCR beta chain by its CDR3 amino acid sequence plus V-gene family, and excluded reads lacking a unique V-gene family. To address suspected cross-contamination and a sequencing artifact, a later analysis removed roughly 580 highly shared, low-generation-probability nucleotide sequences. In a later analysis, a clonal expansion index was calculated for each public chain from normalized within-repertoire ranks of inferred template counts. In a later analysis, generation probabilities were computed with a VDJ recombination model fitted to out-of-frame rearrangements, and the resulting probabilities were checked against IGoR. A later analysis scored TCR-TCR, TCR-HLA and TCR-CMV co-occurrence with hypergeometric tests, applying a repertoire-size bias correction to TCR pairs. False discovery rates were estimated in a later analysis by permuting HLA or CMV assignments 20 times. A later analysis grouped co-occurring TCRs with DBSCAN, adding TCRdist sequence similarity when clustering within HLA-allele-positive subsets. For co-occurrence clustering, repertoires with fewer than 30,000 or more than 120,000 public chains were excluded, along with roughly five repertoires with anomalous nucleotide sharing. As stored in TCRdb, this immuneACCESS dataset retains in-frame rearrangements with V and J assigned. A fraction of the clones does not appear; measured against another copy, unresolved V genes explain less than half of the discrepancy, and the remainder lacks a known reason. V and J calls and clone size are given by that table; D and trimming were obtained from the DNA. For this sample the table gives under 55,000 clones, of which around three quarters were detected only once. Together, the top ten hold around 8% of the sample.

The clonotype comes from a man aged 25-45 years in good health and CMV-seropositive. The sequenced sample was PBMCs.

The sequence in DNA is TGTGCCATCAAATCGACTAGCGGGGGCAATGAGCAGTTCTTC. Its amino acids are CAIKSTSGGNEQFF. This sequence uses TRBV10-3 and TRBJ2-1, with 12 bases matching TRBD2. The CDR3 covers 14 residues, taking in both the cysteine and the phenylalanine. CDR3 DNA is the only sequence kept; it has 42 bases, read in frame from the first base. CDR1 ENHRY and CDR2 SYGVKD are derived from the germline V gene. After removal of 7 bases from V and 6 bases from J, the junction retains 4 bases not matched to a gene.